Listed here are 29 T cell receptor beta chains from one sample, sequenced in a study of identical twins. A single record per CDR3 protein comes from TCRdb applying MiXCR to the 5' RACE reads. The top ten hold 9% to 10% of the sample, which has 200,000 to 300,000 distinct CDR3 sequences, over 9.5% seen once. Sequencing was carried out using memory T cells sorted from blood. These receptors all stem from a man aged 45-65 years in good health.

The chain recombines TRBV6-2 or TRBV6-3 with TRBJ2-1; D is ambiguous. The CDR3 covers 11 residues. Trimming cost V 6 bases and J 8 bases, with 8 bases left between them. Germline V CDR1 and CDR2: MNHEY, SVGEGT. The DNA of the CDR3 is TGTGCCAGCAGCCTTCTTTATGAGCAGTTCTTC. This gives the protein CASSLLYEQFF.

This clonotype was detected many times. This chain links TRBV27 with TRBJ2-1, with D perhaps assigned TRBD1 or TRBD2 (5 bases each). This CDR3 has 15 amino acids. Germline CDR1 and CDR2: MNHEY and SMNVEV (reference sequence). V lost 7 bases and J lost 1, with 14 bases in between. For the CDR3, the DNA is TGTGCCAGCAAGATCGGGACGGTTTCCTACAATGAGCAGTTCTTC. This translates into CASKIGTVSYNEQFF.

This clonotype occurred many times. The CDR3 sequence: CASSQGEWGGERETQYF. DNA for the CDR3: TGCGCCAGCAGCCAAGGTGAATGGGGGGGAGAGAGAGAGACCCAGTACTTC. The chain recombines TRBV4-1 with TRBJ2-5; 7 bases agree with TRBD2. Germline loops: CDR1 MGHRA, CDR2 YSYEKL. V was pared by 1 base and J by 4 bases, with 12 bases of the junction left unmatched. CDR3 length: 17 residues.

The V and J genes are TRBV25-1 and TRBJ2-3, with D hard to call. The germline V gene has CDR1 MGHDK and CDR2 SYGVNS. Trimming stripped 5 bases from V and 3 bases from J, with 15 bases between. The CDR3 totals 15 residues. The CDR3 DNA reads TGTGCCAGCAGTTCGTCCCCAGCGCCGACAGATACGCAGTATTTT. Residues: CASSSSPAPTDTQYF.

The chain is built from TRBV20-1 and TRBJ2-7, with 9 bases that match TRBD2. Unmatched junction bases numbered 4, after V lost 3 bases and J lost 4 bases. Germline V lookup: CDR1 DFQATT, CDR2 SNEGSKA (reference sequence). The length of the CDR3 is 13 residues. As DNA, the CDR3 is TGCAGTGCTAGCAGCGGGAGGCTTTACGAGCAGTACTTC. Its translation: CSASSGRLYEQYF.

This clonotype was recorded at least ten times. The CDR3 DNA reads TGTGCCAGTAGTTCTGAAGGACAGACAGTCTACAATGAGCAGTTCTTC. As protein: CASSSEGQTVYNEQFF. The rearrangement links TRBV19 to TRBJ2-1, with D possibly TRBD1 on 6 matching bases. The germline gives CDR1 LNHDA, CDR2 SQIVND (reference sequence). V was pared by 5 bases and J by 3 bases, with 17 bases between. The CDR3 is 16 residues long.

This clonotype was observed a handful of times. CDR3 protein: CASRGTRNTGELFF. The DNA of the CDR3 is TGTGCCAGCAGGGGGACCAGGAACACCGGGGAGCTGTTTTTT. J is TRBJ2-2 and V is TRBV6-1; D is possibly TRBD1 or TRBD2 (5 bases each). V lost 6 bases and J lost 1, with 9 bases in between. The CDR3 extends over 14 amino acids. The V gene's germline CDR1 is MNHNS and CDR2 SASEGT.

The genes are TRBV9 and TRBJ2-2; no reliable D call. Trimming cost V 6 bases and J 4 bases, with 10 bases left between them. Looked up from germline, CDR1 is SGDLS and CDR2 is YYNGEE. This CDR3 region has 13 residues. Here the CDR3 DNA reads TGTGCCAGCACCCCATGGGGCACCGGGGAGCTGTTTTTT. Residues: CASTPWGTGELFF.

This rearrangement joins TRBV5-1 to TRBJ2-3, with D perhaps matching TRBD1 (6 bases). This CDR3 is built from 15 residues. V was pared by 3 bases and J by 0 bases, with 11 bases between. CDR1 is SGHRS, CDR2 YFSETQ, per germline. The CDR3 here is CASSSGQRSTDTQYF. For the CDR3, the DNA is TGCGCCAGCAGCTCCGGACAGAGGAGCACAGATACGCAGTATTTT.

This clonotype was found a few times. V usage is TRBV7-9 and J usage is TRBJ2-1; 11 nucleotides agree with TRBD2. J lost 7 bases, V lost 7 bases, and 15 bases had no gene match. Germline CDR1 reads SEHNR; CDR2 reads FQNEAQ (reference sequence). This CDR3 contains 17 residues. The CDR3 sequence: CASNRGRSGRAFNEQFF. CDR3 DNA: TGTGCCAGCAACAGGGGACGTAGCGGGAGGGCCTTTAATGAGCAGTTCTTC.

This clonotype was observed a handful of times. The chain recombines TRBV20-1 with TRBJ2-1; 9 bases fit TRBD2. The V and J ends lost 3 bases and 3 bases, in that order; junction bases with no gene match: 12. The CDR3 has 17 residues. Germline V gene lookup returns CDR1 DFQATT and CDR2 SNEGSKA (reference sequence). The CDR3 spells CSARPSGGPGLYNEQFF. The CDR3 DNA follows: TGCAGTGCTAGGCCCAGCGGGGGGCCTGGACTCTACAATGAGCAGTTCTTC.

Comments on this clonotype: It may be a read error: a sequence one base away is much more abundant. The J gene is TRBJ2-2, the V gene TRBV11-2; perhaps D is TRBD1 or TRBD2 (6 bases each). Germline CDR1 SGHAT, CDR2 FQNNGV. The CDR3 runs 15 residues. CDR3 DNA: TGTGGCAGCAGCCTCGAGGGGGGCGATACCGGGGAGCTGTTTTTT. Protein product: CGSSLEGGDTGELFF.

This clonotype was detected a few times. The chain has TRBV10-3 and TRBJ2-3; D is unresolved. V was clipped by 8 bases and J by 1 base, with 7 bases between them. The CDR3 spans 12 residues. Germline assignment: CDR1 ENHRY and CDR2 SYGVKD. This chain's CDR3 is CAIGIGTDTQYF. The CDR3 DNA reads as TGTGCCATCGGGATAGGCACAGATACGCAGTATTTT.

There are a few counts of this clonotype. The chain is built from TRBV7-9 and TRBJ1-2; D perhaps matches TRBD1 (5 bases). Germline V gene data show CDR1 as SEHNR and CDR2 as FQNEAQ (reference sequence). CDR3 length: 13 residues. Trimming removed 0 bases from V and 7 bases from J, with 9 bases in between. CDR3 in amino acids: CASSLARDGGYTF. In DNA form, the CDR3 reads TGTGCCAGCAGCTTAGCCAGGGACGGTGGCTACACCTTC.

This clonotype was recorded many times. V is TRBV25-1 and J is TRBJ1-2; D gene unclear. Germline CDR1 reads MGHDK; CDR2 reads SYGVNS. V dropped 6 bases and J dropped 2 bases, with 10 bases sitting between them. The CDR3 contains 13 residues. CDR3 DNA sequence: TGTGCCAGCAGCTTTGAGTTAAACTATGGCTACACCTTC. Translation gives CASSFELNYGYTF.

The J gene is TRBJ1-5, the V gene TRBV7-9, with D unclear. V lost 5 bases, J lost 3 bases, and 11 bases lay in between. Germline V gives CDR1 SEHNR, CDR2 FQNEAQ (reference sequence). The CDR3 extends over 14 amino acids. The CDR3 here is CASSTPGFNQPQHF. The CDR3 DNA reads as TGTGCCAGCAGCACACCCGGTTTCAATCAGCCCCAGCATTTT.

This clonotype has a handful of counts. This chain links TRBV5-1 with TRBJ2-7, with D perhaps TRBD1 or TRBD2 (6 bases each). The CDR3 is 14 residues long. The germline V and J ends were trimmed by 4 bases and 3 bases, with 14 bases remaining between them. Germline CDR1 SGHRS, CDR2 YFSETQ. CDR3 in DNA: TGCGCCAGCAGCCCCGCGGGACATAACTACGAGCAGTACTTC. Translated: CASSPAGHNYEQYF.

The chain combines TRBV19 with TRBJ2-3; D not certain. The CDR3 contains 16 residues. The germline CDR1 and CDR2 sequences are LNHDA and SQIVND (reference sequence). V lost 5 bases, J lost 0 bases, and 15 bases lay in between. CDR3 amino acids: CASSSPTGLSTDTQYF. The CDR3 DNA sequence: TGTGCCAGTAGTTCCCCGACCGGGCTAAGCACAGATACGCAGTATTTT.

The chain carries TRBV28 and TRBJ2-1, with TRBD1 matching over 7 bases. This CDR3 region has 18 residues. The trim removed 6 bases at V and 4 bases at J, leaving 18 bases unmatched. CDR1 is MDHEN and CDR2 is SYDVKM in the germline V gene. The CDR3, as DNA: TGTGCCAGCAGGGAACTAAGCCCCCGGGACAGTGTATACAATGAGCAGTTCTTC. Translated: CASRELSPRDSVYNEQFF.

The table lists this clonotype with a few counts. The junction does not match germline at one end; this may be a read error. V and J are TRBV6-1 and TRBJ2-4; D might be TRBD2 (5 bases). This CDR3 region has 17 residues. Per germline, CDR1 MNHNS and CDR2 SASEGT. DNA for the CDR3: TGTGCCATCAGTGAAGCCGGGAACCGGTTGGCCAAAAACATTCAGTACTTC. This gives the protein CAISEAGNRLAKNIQYF.

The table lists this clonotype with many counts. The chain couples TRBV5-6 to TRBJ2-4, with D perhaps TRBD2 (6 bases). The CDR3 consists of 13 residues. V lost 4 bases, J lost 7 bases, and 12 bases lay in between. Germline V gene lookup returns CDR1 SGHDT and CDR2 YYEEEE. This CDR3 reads CASSPVGGNIQYF. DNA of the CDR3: TGTGCCAGCAGCCCGGTGGGGGGTAACATTCAGTACTTC.

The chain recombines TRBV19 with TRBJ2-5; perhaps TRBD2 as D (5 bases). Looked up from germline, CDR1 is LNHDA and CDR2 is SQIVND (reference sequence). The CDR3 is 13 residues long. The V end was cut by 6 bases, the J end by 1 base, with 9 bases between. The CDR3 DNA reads TGTGCCAGTAGCGGACTGGCCCAAGAGACCCAGTACTTC. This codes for CASSGLAQETQYF.

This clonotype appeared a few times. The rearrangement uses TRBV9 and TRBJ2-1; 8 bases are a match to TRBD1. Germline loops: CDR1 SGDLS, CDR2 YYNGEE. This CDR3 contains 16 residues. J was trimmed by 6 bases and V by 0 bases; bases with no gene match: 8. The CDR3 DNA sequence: TGTGCCAGCAGCGTAGCTAGGACAGGGACCTCCAATGAGCAGTTCTTC. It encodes CASSVARTGTSNEQFF.

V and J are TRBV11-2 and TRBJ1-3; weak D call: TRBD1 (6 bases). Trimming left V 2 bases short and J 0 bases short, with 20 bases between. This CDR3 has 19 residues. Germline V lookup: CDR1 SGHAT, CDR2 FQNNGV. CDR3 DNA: TGTGCCAGCAGCTTACCAGCAATAGGACAGTTCTACTCTGGAAACACCATATATTTT. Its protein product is CASSLPAIGQFYSGNTIYF. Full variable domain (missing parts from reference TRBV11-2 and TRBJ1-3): EAGVAQSPRYKIIEKRQSVAFWCNPISGHATLYWYQQILGQGPKLLIQFQNNGVVDDSQLPKDRFSAERLKGVDSTLKIQPAKLEDSAVYLCASSLPAIGQFYSGNTIYFGEGSWLTVV.

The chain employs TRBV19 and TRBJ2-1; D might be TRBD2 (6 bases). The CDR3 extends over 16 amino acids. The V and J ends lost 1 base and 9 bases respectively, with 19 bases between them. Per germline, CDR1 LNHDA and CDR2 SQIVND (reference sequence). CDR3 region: CASSIGGSGVSGEQFF. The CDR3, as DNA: TGTGCCAGTAGTATAGGTGGGTCGGGAGTGTCGGGTGAGCAGTTCTTC.

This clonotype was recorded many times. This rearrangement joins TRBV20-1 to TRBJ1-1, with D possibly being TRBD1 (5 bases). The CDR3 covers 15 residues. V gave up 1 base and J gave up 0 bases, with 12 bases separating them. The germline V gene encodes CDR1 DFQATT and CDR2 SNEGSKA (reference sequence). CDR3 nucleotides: TGCAGTGCTAGAGGAAGACAGAACATGAACACTGAAGCTTTCTTT. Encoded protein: CSARGRQNMNTEAFF.

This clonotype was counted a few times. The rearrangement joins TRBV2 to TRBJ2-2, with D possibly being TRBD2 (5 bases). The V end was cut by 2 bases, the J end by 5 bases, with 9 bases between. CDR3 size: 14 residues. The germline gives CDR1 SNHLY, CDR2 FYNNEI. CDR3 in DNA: TGTGCCAGCAGTGAACAGCCGGGGACCGGGGAGCTGTTTTTT. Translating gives CASSEQPGTGELFF.

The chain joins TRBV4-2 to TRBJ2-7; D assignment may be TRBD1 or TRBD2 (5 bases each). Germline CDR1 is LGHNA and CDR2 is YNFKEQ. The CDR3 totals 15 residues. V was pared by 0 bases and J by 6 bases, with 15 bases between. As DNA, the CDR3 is TGTGCCAGCAGCCAAGATGGCTCCCCTGGGGGCGAGCAGTACTTC. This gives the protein CASSQDGSPGGEQYF.

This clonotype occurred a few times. The CDR3 reads CASSSNPGELANVLTF. The CDR3 nucleotides read TGCGCCAGCAGCTCAAACCCAGGAGAGCTGGCCAACGTCCTGACTTTC. The chain has TRBV5-1 and TRBJ2-6; D is uncertain. CDR1 and CDR2 from the germline V gene are SGHRS and YFSETQ. Between the trimmed V and J ends, which lost 3 bases and 6 bases, there was a span of 16 bases. The CDR3 has 16 amino acids. The full variable domain, completed using reference TRBV5-1 and TRBJ2-6, is KAGVTQTPRYLIKTRGQQVTLSCSPISGHRSVSWYQQTPGQGLQFLFEYFSETQRNKGNFPGRFSGRQFSNSRSEMNVSTLELGDSALYLCASSSNPGELANVLTFGAGSRLTVL.